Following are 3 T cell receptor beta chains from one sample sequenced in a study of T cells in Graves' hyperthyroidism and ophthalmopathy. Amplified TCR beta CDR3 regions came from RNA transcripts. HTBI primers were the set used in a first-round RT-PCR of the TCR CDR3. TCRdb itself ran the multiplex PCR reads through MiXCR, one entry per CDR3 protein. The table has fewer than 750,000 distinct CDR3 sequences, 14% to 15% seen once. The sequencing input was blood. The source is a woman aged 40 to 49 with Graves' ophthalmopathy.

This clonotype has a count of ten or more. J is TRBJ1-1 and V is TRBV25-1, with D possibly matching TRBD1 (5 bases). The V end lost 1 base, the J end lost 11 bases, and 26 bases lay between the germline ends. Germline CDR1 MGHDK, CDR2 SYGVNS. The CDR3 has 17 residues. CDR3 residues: CASSESGVSREVAQAFF. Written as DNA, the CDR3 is TGTGCCAGCAGTGAATCGGGCGTAAGCAGGGAAGTCGCTCAGGCTTTCTTT.

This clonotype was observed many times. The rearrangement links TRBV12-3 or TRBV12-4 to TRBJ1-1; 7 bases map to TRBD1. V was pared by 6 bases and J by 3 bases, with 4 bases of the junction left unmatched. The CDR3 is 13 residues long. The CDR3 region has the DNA TGTGCCAGCAGCCGCGGACAGGACACTGAAGCTTTCTTT. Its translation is CASSRGQDTEAFF.

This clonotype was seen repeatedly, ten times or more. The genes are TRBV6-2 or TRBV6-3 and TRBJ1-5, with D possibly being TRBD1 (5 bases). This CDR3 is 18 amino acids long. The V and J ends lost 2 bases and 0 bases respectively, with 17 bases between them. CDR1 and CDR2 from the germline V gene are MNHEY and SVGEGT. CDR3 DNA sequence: TGTGCCAGCAGTTACAGATACCCGGGGGGGAATAGCAATCAGCCCCAGCATTTT. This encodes CASSYRYPGGNSNQPQHF.